This T cell receptor (beta chain) stems from a study of blood T cell repertoires in COVID-19 (dated by TCRdb to 2019 to 2021). Broadly, across the study: Collaborator samples came from the United States, Italy and Spain and covered acute and convalescent phases of COVID-19. Where available, HLA class I and class II types were taken from metadata supplied by the sample provider and were not determined by assay-based typing. The prospective study material was composed of cDNA or gDNA derived from T cells, B-cell-depleted T cells, or PBMCs. The dataset comprised deeply sampled blood TCRbeta repertoires from subjects exposed to, actively infected with, or recovered from COVID-19. Sample metadata almost always included a de-identified subject ID, COVID-19 status, age in years and sex. The samples were drawn from two sources: the first 160 participants of the ongoing ImmuneRACE study, and 1,200 or so subjects contributed by 6 global collaborators. The repertoires were released in a freely available public database meant as a resource for research on the immune response to SARS-CoV-2. What the study reported, not specific to this receptor: The quantity of clinical and demographic metadata differed by source and by participant and was supplied without curation.

V and J are truncated by 3 bases and 0 bases respectively, leaving an intervening sequence of 5 bases. The CDR3 numbers 13 residues from cysteine through phenylalanine. Only the CDR3 part of the read is kept: 39 bases, read in frame from the first base. In the germline V gene, CDR1 corresponds to MNHNS and CDR2 to SASEGT. The immunoSEQ Assay, a bias-controlled multiplex PCR, was used to amplify TCRbeta CDR3 regions from genomic DNA. As for the original processing: The number of nucleated cells in each sample was estimated from the amplification of reference gene primers within the assay. To quantify the absolute abundance of each unique TCRbeta CDR3 rearrangement, sequence reads were collapsed and filtered. For each sample, productive Simpson clonality was calculated by taking the square root of Simpson's diversity index across productive rearrangements. The immuneACCESS repertoire file appears here via TCRdb, limited to in-frame rearrangements. These files lack a portion of the clones; in checked studies, under half of the deficit traces to unresolved V genes, and the cause of the others is not known. V and J calls and clone size are given by that table; D and trimming were obtained from the DNA. The sample table lists about 170,000 clones, around 80% of them with a count of one. Approximately 14% of the sample rests with the top ten.

Participants in the prospective study were enrolled through a virtual design, were aged roughly 18 to 100 years, and lived in roughly 26 United States geographic areas. Cohort assignment in the prospective study relied on participant-reported clinical history from a screening survey and a study questionnaire. ImmuneRACE Cohort 3 recovered participants were defined by two consecutive negative NP/OP PCR tests, healthcare professional clearance, or symptom resolution. In the prospective study, whole blood, serum and a nasopharyngeal or oropharyngeal swab were collected from each participant by mobile phlebotomists. Over a roughly two-month period, participants in the prospective study had the option of providing additional blood draws and questionnaires. Blood samples from the prospective study were shipped frozen or at room temperature prior to DNA extraction. In regard to this clone: Its antigen is still unknown. Qualities for individual bases were not recorded, and no much larger clone is one base off.

This sequence uses TRBV6-1 and TRBJ1-1; the D gene cannot be resolved reliably. Sequenced material: PBMCs or T cells enriched from blood (not recorded which). This receptor was identified in a middle-aged man who had recovered from COVID-19. The nucleotides read TGTGCCAGCAGTGAGCTAATGAACACTGAAGCTTTCTTT. It specifies CASSELMNTEAFF.